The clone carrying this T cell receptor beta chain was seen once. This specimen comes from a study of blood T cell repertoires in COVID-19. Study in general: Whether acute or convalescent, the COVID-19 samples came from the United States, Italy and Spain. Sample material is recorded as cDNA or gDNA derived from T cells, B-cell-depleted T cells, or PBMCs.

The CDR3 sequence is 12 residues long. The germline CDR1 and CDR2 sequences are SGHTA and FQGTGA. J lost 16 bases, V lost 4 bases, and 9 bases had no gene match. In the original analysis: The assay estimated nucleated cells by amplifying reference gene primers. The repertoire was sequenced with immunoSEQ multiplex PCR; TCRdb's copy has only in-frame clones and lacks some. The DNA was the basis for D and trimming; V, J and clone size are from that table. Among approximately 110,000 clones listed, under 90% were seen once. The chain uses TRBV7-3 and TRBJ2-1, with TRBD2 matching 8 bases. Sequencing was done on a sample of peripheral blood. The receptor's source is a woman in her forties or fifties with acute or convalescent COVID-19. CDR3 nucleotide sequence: TGTGCCAGCAGCTCACCTCGGGGGGGCCTTTTCTTC. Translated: CASSSPRGGLFF.